A selection of T cell receptor beta chains follows, all from one sample in a study of cytomegalovirus exposure and HLA in healthy donors. Only in-frame clones appear in the TCRdb table, and some are missing; sequencing was by immunoSEQ multiplex PCR. The sample holds about 140,000 clones, around 77% seen once. Material: PBMCs. The receptors here all came from a woman between 50 and 59 years old in good health and CMV-seronegative. Both conserved end residues are part of each CDR3. Part of the rows lack a size; the others show once, few, many or a class for expanded clones.

-	TRBV15	TRBJ2-3	CATSREQGPRWTQYF
few	TRBV12-5	TRBJ2-5	CASGLGGGAGETQYF
-	TRBV28	TRBJ2-6	CASSQPDSSGANVLTF
-	TRBV7-3	TRBJ2-1	CASSLVSGGSSYNEQFF
few	TRBV10-3	TRBJ1-5	CAISADRANQPQHF
-	TRBV29-1	TRBJ2-5	CSVRRRRSGGPQETQYF
few	TRBV2	TRBJ1-1	CASSEFRDIILNTEAFF
-	TRBV7-3	TRBJ1-1	CASSLQGASTEAFF
-	TRBV7-2	TRBJ1-5	CASSSEGRVRPQHF
once	TRBV7-6	TRBJ2-7	CASSLRDSYEQYF
-	TRBV7-2	TRBJ2-2	CASSSRTATGELFF
-	TRBV18	TRBJ1-1	CASSPLDRGLTEAFF
-	TRBV7-6	TRBJ2-2	CASSYRVDNTGELFF
-	TRBV7-2	TRBJ1-3	CASSFGRDSGNTIYF
-	TRBV15	TRBJ2-5	CATSRRTDFQETQYF
-	TRBV5-1	TRBJ2-1	CASSPDRGLSNEQFF
-	TRBV6-5	TRBJ2-7	CASSLQVGYEQYF
-	TRBV6-6	TRBJ2-5	CASSLTSGGAGETQYF
-	TRBV19	TRBJ1-2	CASSMGQGSYGYTF
-	TRBV12-5	TRBJ1-1	CASGLGLQENTEAFF
few	TRBV5-8	TRBJ1-1	CASSPGTGDTEAFF
-	TRBV5-5	TRBJ1-1	CASSSGLGGTEAFF
-	TRBV5-1	TRBJ2-2	CASSLSNKPGELFF
-	TRBV4-2	TRBJ1-5	CASSQVQGQGILGYQPQHF
-	TRBV7-2	TRBJ1-1	CASSFTEQGTEAFF
-	TRBV6-1	TRBJ1-5	CASGGQNNQPQHF